Below, 27 T cell receptor beta chains from the same sample are listed, as sequenced in a study of Ad26.COV2.S vaccination and SARS-CoV-2 variants. The protocol was immunoSEQ multiplex PCR, while the TCRdb copy is restricted to in-frame clones and leaves out a portion. The table records about 440,000 clones, 90% of them present only once. Treatment described: 15 to 20 received Ad26.COV2.S at low or high dose, single or two shots; about 5 received placebo; per-sample allocation not given. At day 63 after the first vaccine or placebo injection, samples were drawn. This specimen was peripheral blood, taken in a trial of Ad26.COV2.S vaccine versus placebo. These receptors were collected from a person aged 18-60 years who received the Ad26.COV2.S COVID-19 vaccine or a placebo.

This clone was counted between two and nine times. The V call is TRBV15, the J call TRBJ2-7, with 8 bases aligning to TRBD1. The CDR3 has 17 residues. V trimming: 1 base; J trimming: 3 bases; junction bases outside the gene matches: 11. Germline lookup yields CDR1 LNHNV and CDR2 YYDKDF (reference sequence). CDR3 in DNA: TGTGCCACCAGCAGAGGATCGTCCGGGACAGGCGGCTACGAGCAGTACTTC. This gives the protein CATSRGSSGTGGYEQYF.

The chain is built from TRBV7-3 and TRBJ2-2; D not certain. CDR1 and CDR2 (germline): SGHTA, FQGTGA. The CDR3 is made up of 12 amino acids. Trimming removed 3 bases from V and 6 bases from J, with 5 bases in between. This CDR3 is CASSFLPGELFF. The CDR3 DNA follows: TGTGCCAGCAGCTTCCTTCCCGGGGAGCTGTTTTTT.

DNA for the CDR3: TGTGCCAGCAGCTACCGGGGGGATACGCAGTATTTT. This encodes CASSYRGDTQYF. This rearrangement joins TRBV11-3 to TRBJ2-3, with TRBD2 as a possible D gene (6 bases). The CDR3 extends over 12 amino acids. Between the trimmed V and J ends, which lost 4 bases and 6 bases, there was a span of 8 bases. From germline, CDR1 is SGHNT and CDR2 YENEEA.

With respect to this clone: Other DNA sequences from this sample encode an identical CDR3 as well. V usage is TRBV27 and J usage is TRBJ2-7; 8 bases are shared with TRBD2. Trimming took 3 bases from V and 0 from J; bases not matched to a gene: 4. CDR1 MNHEY and CDR2 SMNVEV come from the germline V gene (reference sequence). This CDR3 spans 15 amino acids. Written as DNA, the CDR3 is TGTGCCAGCAGTTTTGGGGCGGGAGGCTCCTACGAGCAGTACTTC. This codes for CASSFGAGGSYEQYF.

V gene TRBV7-3 combines with J gene TRBJ2-6, with 8 positions matching TRBD1. V gave up 6 bases and J gave up 2 bases; unmatched junction bases: 6. The CDR3 is 16 residues long. CDR1 is SGHTA, CDR2 FQGTGA, per germline. The CDR3 sequence: CASSPTGGTGANVLTF. The CDR3 DNA follows: TGTGCCAGCAGTCCAACAGGGGGGACTGGGGCCAACGTCCTGACTTTC.

The V gene is TRBV7-6, the J gene TRBJ2-1; possibly TRBD2 for D (5 bases). Trimming took 2 bases from V and 5 from J, leaving 13 bases between them. The length of the CDR3 is 15 residues. The V gene's germline CDR1 is SGHVS and CDR2 FNYEAQ. Written as DNA, the CDR3 is TGTGCCAGCAGCTTAATCGAGGGTACTAACAATGAGCAGTTCTTC. This gives the protein CASSLIEGTNNEQFF.

The chain carries TRBV4-2 and TRBJ2-7, with 11 positions matching TRBD1. This CDR3 spans 16 amino acids. J lost 3 bases, V lost 1 base, and 5 bases had no gene match. From germline, CDR1 is LGHNA and CDR2 YNFKEQ. The CDR3 reads CASSQGDRGGIYEQYF. CDR3 nucleotides: TGTGCCAGCAGCCAAGGGGACAGGGGGGGAATCTACGAGCAGTACTTC.

This rearrangement joins TRBV2 to TRBJ1-2, with D tentatively TRBD1 (5 bases). The CDR3 spans 13 residues. Germline V gene sequence: CDR1 SNHLY, CDR2 FYNNEI. V was clipped by 1 base and J by 2 bases, with 5 bases between them. CDR3 DNA: TGTGCCAGCAGTGAAGAGGGGAACTATGGCTACACCTTC. It specifies CASSEEGNYGYTF.

The gene calls are TRBV7-9 and TRBJ1-1; 7 bases map to TRBD1. Looked up from germline, CDR1 is SEHNR and CDR2 is FQNEAQ (reference sequence). The CDR3 is made up of 13 amino acids. V lost 5 bases, J lost 6 bases, and 6 bases stayed unmatched. The CDR3 sequence is CASSPTGDSEAFF. In DNA, the CDR3 is TGTGCCAGCAGCCCTACAGGGGACTCTGAAGCTTTCTTT.

The sample holds one count of this clone. V and J are TRBV19 and TRBJ2-5, with 12 bases fitting TRBD2. V gave up 6 bases and J gave up 13 bases; unmatched junction bases: 9. Germline V CDR1 and CDR2: LNHDA, SQIVND (reference sequence). The CDR3 runs to 13 residues. CDR3 residues: CASRSSGRDRAYF. CDR3 DNA: TGTGCCAGTAGGTCTAGCGGGAGGGACCGGGCGTACTTC.

This clone showed up just once. This CDR3 reads CSASRAGLYNEQFF. For the CDR3, the DNA is TGCAGTGCTAGTAGAGCGGGACTATACAATGAGCAGTTCTTC. The V gene is TRBV20-1, the J gene TRBJ2-1; 7 nucleotides agree with TRBD2. This CDR3 is 14 amino acids long. CDR1 and CDR2 from the germline V gene are DFQATT and SNEGSKA (reference sequence). V lost 3 bases to trimming and J lost 4 bases; unmatched junction nucleotides: 6.

This chain links TRBV20-1 with TRBJ2-7, with D maybe TRBD1 (5 bases). The CDR3 sequence is 12 residues long. Germline V CDR1 and CDR2: DFQATT, SNEGSKA (reference sequence). Trimming took off 3 bases at V and 5 bases at J, with 11 bases between the two ends. CDR3 region: CSASTRVNEQYF. In DNA, the CDR3 is TGCAGTGCTAGTACCAGGGTCAACGAGCAGTACTTC.

The chain carries TRBV24-1 and TRBJ1-5; D is perhaps TRBD1 (5 bases). This CDR3 is 13 amino acids long. Germline CDR1 is KGHDR and CDR2 is SFDVKD. V lost 5 bases and J 9 bases, leaving 13 bases between the germline ends. The CDR3 is CATSVQRGGPQHF. For the CDR3, the DNA is TGTGCCACCAGTGTGCAGCGGGGGGGGCCCCAGCATTTT.

The J gene is TRBJ1-3, the V gene TRBV27; D not resolved. Germline V lookup: CDR1 MNHEY, CDR2 SMNVEV (reference sequence). V was shortened by 6 bases and J by 4 bases, with 16 bases between the two germline ends. This CDR3 comprises 15 residues. The CDR3 nucleotides are TGTGCCAGCAGAGACCTGACCCCAGTAGGAAACACCATATATTTT. This translates into CASRDLTPVGNTIYF.

The chain uses TRBV14 and TRBJ2-5; no clear D. The germline gives CDR1 SGHDN, CDR2 FVKESK. Trimming took 1 base from V and 1 from J, leaving 13 bases between them. The CDR3 sequence is 16 residues long. For the CDR3, the DNA is TGTGCCAGCAGCCAAGTTGATCTGGTCCTCCAAGAGACCCAGTACTTC. The encoded protein is CASSQVDLVLQETQYF.

This clone was counted a single time. CDR3 DNA: TGTGCCAGCAGTTTGAGAGCGGTCTCCTACAATGAGCAGTTCTTC. Translation: CASSLRAVSYNEQFF. The rearrangement links TRBV28 to TRBJ2-1; D possibly corresponds to TRBD2 (5 bases). The V end lost 3 bases, the J end lost 0 bases, and 9 bases lay between the germline ends. This CDR3 is built from 15 residues. Germline V lookup: CDR1 MDHEN, CDR2 SYDVKM.

This chain joins TRBV7-2 and TRBJ2-1; 13 nucleotides agree with TRBD2. The CDR3 has 18 residues. Germline V gene sequence: CDR1 SGHTA, CDR2 FQGNSA. The trim removed 3 bases at V and 3 bases at J, leaving 8 bases unmatched. The chain's CDR3 is CASSLPTSGGKVYNEQFF. The DNA of the CDR3 is TGTGCCAGCAGCTTGCCGACTAGCGGGGGGAAAGTCTACAATGAGCAGTTCTTC. The full variable domain, completed using reference TRBV7-2 and TRBJ2-1, is GAGVSQSPSNKVTEKGKDVELRCDPISGHTALYWYRQSLGQGLEFLIYFQGNSAPDKSGLPSDRFSAERTGGSVSTLTIQRTQQEDSAVYLCASSLPTSGGKVYNEQFFGPGTRLTVL.

V and J are TRBV7-2 and TRBJ2-1, with 7 bases that match TRBD2. The length of the CDR3 is 16 residues. Germline V gives CDR1 SGHTA, CDR2 FQGNSA. V dropped 8 bases and J dropped 0; count of bases not matched to a gene: 10. CDR3 in amino acids: CASRRRGGSSYNEQFF. In nucleotides, the CDR3 is TGTGCCAGCCGCCGTAGGGGAGGGAGCTCCTACAATGAGCAGTTCTTC.

The V and J genes are TRBV9 and TRBJ1-1, with D unresolved. Trimming shortened V by 3 bases and J by 5 bases, and 26 bases separated the two germline ends. Germline V lookup: CDR1 SGDLS, CDR2 YYNGEE. The CDR3 is made up of 18 amino acids. CDR3 in amino acids: CASSAGPSLAQGYTEAFF. CDR3 nucleotides: TGTGCCAGCAGCGCCGGACCCTCCCTAGCGCAAGGTTATACTGAAGCTTTCTTT. Combining the CDR3 with reference TRBV9 and TRBJ1-1 gives the whole variable domain DSGVTQTPKHLITATGQRVTLRCSPRSGDLSVYWYQQSLDQGLQFLIQYYNGEERAKGNILERFSAQQFPDLHSELNLSSLELGDSALYFCASSAGPSLAQGYTEAFFGQGTRLTVV.

The chain has TRBV6-5 and TRBJ1-4, with a weak D call TRBD1 (5 bases). This CDR3 region has 15 residues. Between the trimmed V and J ends, which lost 5 bases and 8 bases, there was a span of 18 bases. Germline V gene lookup returns CDR1 MNHEY and CDR2 SVGAGI. The CDR3 DNA follows: TGTGCCAGCAGTCAAATCCTTGGGGCGGAGGAAAAACTGTTTTTT. Protein: CASSQILGAEEKLFF.

In DNA form, the CDR3 reads TGTGCCAGCATTGTATCCGGGACAGGGGTTAATTCACCCCTCCACTTT. It specifies CASIVSGTGVNSPLHF. The V and J genes are TRBV27 and TRBJ1-6, with 10 bases lining up with TRBD1. The trim removed 7 bases at V and 6 bases at J, leaving 9 bases unmatched. The germline gives CDR1 MNHEY, CDR2 SMNVEV (reference sequence). This CDR3 is built from 16 residues.

The rearrangement uses TRBV11-2 and TRBJ2-3; no clear D gene. Between the trimmed V and J ends, which lost 3 bases and 0 bases, there was a span of 10 bases. The CDR3 is made up of 15 amino acids. Germline CDR1 is SGHAT and CDR2 is FQNNGV. The CDR3 DNA sequence: TGTGCCAGCAGCTTCCAAGCGACTAGCACAGATACGCAGTATTTT. It translates to CASSFQATSTDTQYF.

The chain is built from TRBV18 and TRBJ2-2; 9 bases are shared with TRBD1. Germline CDR1 reads KGHSH; CDR2 reads LQKENI. The length of the CDR3 is 16 residues. V lost 0 bases to trimming and J lost 8 bases; unmatched junction nucleotides: 7. The CDR3 coding sequence is TGTGCCAGCTCACCACCGTACAGGGGGCGTGAGGGGGAGCTGTTTTTT. Protein: CASSPPYRGREGELFF.

The chain has TRBV28 and TRBJ2-7, with TRBD1 identical over 7 bases. The CDR3 runs 13 residues. Trimming cost V 6 bases and J 7 bases; bases outside gene matches: 9. From germline, CDR1 is MDHEN and CDR2 SYDVKM. The CDR3 protein is CASSITGAGEQYF. The CDR3 coding sequence is TGTGCCAGCAGCATTACAGGGGCTGGGGAGCAGTACTTC.

This clone was picked up one time. The V and J genes are TRBV2 and TRBJ2-1; 7 nucleotides match TRBD1. Germline lookup yields CDR1 SNHLY and CDR2 FYNNEI. The CDR3 totals 13 residues. V shed 5 bases and J 9 bases; nucleotides not matched to a gene: 7. The CDR3 region has the DNA TGTGCCAGCAGTCCGACAGGGTACGGTGAGCAGTTCTTC. Residues: CASSPTGYGEQFF.

J is TRBJ1-6 and V is TRBV7-2; D possibly corresponds to TRBD1 (6 bases). The CDR3 is made up of 15 amino acids. Germline CDR1 and CDR2: SGHTA and FQGNSA. Trimming pared 4 bases from V and 8 bases from J, leaving 15 bases between. CDR3 sequence: CASSSDSPPYSPLHF. CDR3 sequence (DNA): TGTGCCAGCAGCTCGGACAGCCCGCCATATTCACCCCTCCACTTT.

The V gene is TRBV7-9, the J gene TRBJ2-1; 8 nucleotides align to TRBD2. The length of the CDR3 is 14 residues. CDR1 and CDR2 (germline): SEHNR, FQNEAQ (reference sequence). The V gene end was trimmed by 4 bases and the J gene end by 7 bases; junction bases not matched to a gene: 6. The CDR3 DNA is TGTGCCAGCAGCTGGGGACTAGGACGGAATGAGCAGTTCTTC. This translates into CASSWGLGRNEQFF.